This is a list of T cell receptor beta chains from one sample in a study of OX40 agonist ivuxolimab in advanced cancers. Sequencing used immunoSEQ multiplex PCR; TCRdb keeps in-frame clones, though not all of them. Among over 70,000 clones listed, about 83% were seen once. The sequencing used CD4+ or CD8+ T cells sorted from blood, collected in a trial of the OX40 agonist ivuxolimab. The receptors here all came from an adult with an advanced solid tumor such as melanoma, head and neck, liver or kidney cancer. The CDR3 runs from the conserved cysteine through the conserved F or W. The D gene is left open where the match is weak. The size of a clone is reported for some rows only, either as once, few or many, or as a class for expanded clones.

>TRBJ2-5|.|TRBV9|TRBD2
TGTGCCAGCAGCCTAGCTTTGACTAGCGGACAAGAGACCCAGTACTTC
CASSLALTSGQETQYF
>TRBJ2-2|.|TRBV7-3|.
TGTGCCAGCAGGTTGGGTTCGAACACCGGGGAGCTGTTTTTT
CASRLGSNTGELFF
>TRBJ2-7|.|TRBV20-1|.
TGCAGTGCTAGAGAACTGAGCGAGCAGTACTTC
CSARELSEQYF
>TRBJ2-2|.|TRBV7-8|.
TGTGCCAGCAATGGGGATAGGGGCACCGGGGAGCTGTTTTTT
CASNGDRGTGELFF
>TRBJ2-5|.|TRBV5-4|TRBD2
TGTGCCAGCTCGCAGGGAGGGACCCAAGAGACCCAGTACTTC
CASSQGGTQETQYF
>TRBJ2-5|.|TRBV5-4|TRBD2
TGTGCCAGCAGCTACGCGGGAGCGGCTGAGACCCAGTACTTC
CASSYAGAAETQYF
>TRBJ1-1|.|TRBV6-1|TRBD1
TGTGCCAGCAGTGAGAGGACAGGGGAACTGAGGAACACTGAAGCTTTCTTT
CASSERTGELRNTEAFF
>TRBJ2-5|.|TRBV27|.
TGTGCCAGCAGTTTATGGCAAGGCGGCGGGGTCGAGACCCAGTACTTC
CASSLWQGGGVETQYF
>TRBJ2-5|.|TRBV5-6|TRBD1
TGTGCCAGCAGCGGGACAGATTTCCTCCAAGAGACCCAGTACTTC
CASSGTDFLQETQYF
>TRBJ2-7|.|TRBV28|.
TGTGCCAGCCAGCCGGGACACAACTACGAGCAGTACTTC
CASQPGHNYEQYF
>TRBJ2-4|.|TRBV4-1|TRBD1
TGCGCCAGCAGCCAAGATAGAGGGCGGACAGGGGGGACCGTAGCCAAAAACATTCAGTACTTC
CASSQDRGRTGGTVAKNIQYF
>TRBJ1-1|.|TRBV10-1|.
TGCGCCAGCAGTCCAGGGGCGGGCACTGAAGCTTTCTTT
CASSPGAGTEAFF
>TRBJ2-2|.|TRBV27|.
TGTGCCAGCAGTCTCAGGGAGACCGGGGAGCTGTTTTTT
CASSLRETGELFF
>TRBJ1-1|.|TRBV11-3|.
TGTGCCAGCAGCGCCGGGTGGGGACGGGCTGAAGCTTTCTTT
CASSAGWGRAEAFF
>TRBJ1-1|.|TRBV11-2|.
TGTGCCAGCAGCGACAGGCTGAACACTGAAGCTTTCTTT
CASSDRLNTEAFF
>TRBJ2-2|.|TRBV5-4|TRBD2
TGTGCCAGCAGCTTCGGACTAGCGGGTAACACCGGGGAGCTGTTTTTT
CASSFGLAGNTGELFF
>TRBJ2-3|.|TRBV5-4|.
TGTGCCAGCAGCCCCAGAGCCGTGGGCACAGATACGCAGTATTTT
CASSPRAVGTDTQYF
>TRBJ2-1|.|TRBV11-2|TRBD2
TGTGCCAGCAGCCCCACCCGTGGGGGGGGGAATGAGCAGTTCTTC
CASSPTRGGGNEQFF
>TRBJ1-5|.|TRBV7-9|TRBD1
TGTGCCAGCAGCCCTGACAGGGGGGATCAGCCCCAGCATTTT
CASSPDRGDQPQHF
>TRBJ2-3|.|TRBV29-1|TRBD1
TGCAGCGTCGCGGTCCCGGGACAGGGACCTAGCACAGATACGCAGTATTTT
CSVAVPGQGPSTDTQYF
>TRBJ2-3|.|TRBV10-2|.
TGCGCCAGCAGTGAGCAGGGGACCACAGATACGCAGTATTTT
CASSEQGTTDTQYF
>TRBJ1-1|.|TRBV5-6|.
TGTGCCAGCAGCTTGGCGGGAGGGCTAGGTGTTGAAGCTTTCTTT
CASSLAGGLGVEAFF
>TRBJ2-3|few|TRBV19|.
TGTGCCAGTAGTATATCAACTAGCTGGGAACCCACAGATACGCAGTATTTT
CASSISTSWEPTDTQYF
>TRBJ2-5|once|TRBV19|.
TGTGCCAGTAGTATGAAAGGGCAAGAGACCCAGTACTTC
CASSMKGQETQYF
>TRBJ2-2|.|TRBV6-6|.
TGTGCCGGAACCCGGGGTTCGAACACCGGGGAGCTGTTTTTT
CAGTRGSNTGELFF
>TRBJ2-3|.|TRBV7-9|.
TGTGCCAGCAGCACGACAGGGAGGCAAGATACGCAGTATTTT
CASSTTGRQDTQYF
>TRBJ1-4|.|TRBV7-7|TRBD1
TGTGCTAGCAGCTTGTCGGGACAGGGAGGCGAAAAACTGTTTTTT
CASSLSGQGGEKLFF
>TRBJ1-1|once|TRBV5-1|.
TGCGCCAGCAGCACCACAGGGAATTTAGTTCAAACGGGTGAAGCTTTCTTT
CASSTTGNLVQTGEAFF